A selection of T cell receptor beta chains follows, all from one sample in a study of blood T cells in healthy people across ages. TCRdb fed the 5' RACE reads into MiXCR, producing one record per CDR3 protein. The profile covers roughly 800,000 distinct CDR3 sequences, with roughly 64% appearing a single time and around 20% taken by the ten largest. Sequencing was performed on blood. All receptors come from a man in his thirties or forties in good health. Each CDR3 is given with its conserved first and last residue. D genes are given only for firm matches. Only part of the rows carry a size: once, few, many, or a class if the clone is expanded.

J gene	D gene	clone size	V gene	CDR3 DNA	CDR3 protein
TRBJ2-7	NA	NA	TRBV5-1	TGCGCCAGCAGCCCGACCACAAAAGCCTCCTACGAGCAGTACTTC	CASSPTTKASYEQYF
TRBJ2-3	NA	NA	TRBV12-3/TRBV12-4	TGTGCCAGCAGTAGGGGGGACTACACAGATACGCAGTATTTT	CASSRGDYTDTQYF
TRBJ2-5	NA	NA	TRBV3-1	TGTGCCAGCAGCCAACGCGGATCCTCGGAGACCCAGTACTTC	CASSQRGSSETQYF
TRBJ2-3	NA	few	TRBV6-2/TRBV6-3	TGTGCCAGCAGTTACAGGCCACCCACAGATACGCAGTATTTT	CASSYRPPTDTQYF
TRBJ1-2	NA	NA	TRBV5-1	TGCGCCAGCAGCTTGGCCAGCGAACTCTATGGCTACACCTTC	CASSLASELYGYTF
TRBJ2-5	TRBD2	NA	TRBV11-2	TGTGCCAGCAGCCCACTTCGGGTGGGGGGGGAGGGAGAGACCCAGTACTTC	CASSPLRVGGEGETQYF
TRBJ2-3	TRBD2	NA	TRBV6-2/TRBV6-3	TGTGCCAGCAGCCCCTTAACTAGCGGGGGGGTTGAAGATACGCAGTATTTT	CASSPLTSGGVEDTQYF
TRBJ2-1	NA	NA	TRBV28	TGTGCCAGCAACTTCGTCGGGGATGAGCAGTTCTTC	CASNFVGDEQFF
TRBJ2-1	NA	NA	TRBV3-1	TGTGCCAGCAGCCAAGATTCGGCTAGCAATGAGCAGTTCTTC	CASSQDSASNEQFF
TRBJ2-7	TRBD1	few	TRBV7-9	TGTGCCAGCAGCGGGACAGGGTTCTACGAGCAGTACTTC	CASSGTGFYEQYF
TRBJ2-7	TRBD1	NA	TRBV6-6	TGTGCCAGCAGTTACACCAGGACAGGGGGAAACGAGCAGTACTTC	CASSYTRTGGNEQYF
TRBJ2-6	NA	NA	TRBV5-1	TGCGCCAGCGAGCCGTCGGCCCCTCTCCCCGGGGCCAACGTCCTGACTTTC	CASEPSAPLPGANVLTF
TRBJ2-1	TRBD2	NA	TRBV4-3	TGCGCCAGCAGCCAGAGCCTAGCGGGAGTTAGAAATGAGCAGTTCTTC	CASSQSLAGVRNEQFF
TRBJ1-2	TRBD1	NA	TRBV2	TGTGCCAGCCGCCCAGGGGGCTCTGGCTACACCTTC	CASRPGGSGYTF
TRBJ2-6	NA	NA	TRBV6-2/TRBV6-3	TGTGCCAGCACCGACGAGACAGGTCTCTGGGCCAACGTCCTGACTTTC	CASTDETGLWANVLTF
TRBJ2-7	TRBD1	few	TRBV15	TGTGCCACCAGCAGGGTATTACCGGGACAGGTCTCCTACGAGCAGTACTTC	CATSRVLPGQVSYEQYF
TRBJ2-7	TRBD1	few	TRBV4-2	TGTGCCAGCAGCCAAGGAACCCGGGACAGCCCTTTCCACGAGCAGTACTTC	CASSQGTRDSPFHEQYF
TRBJ1-1	TRBD1	NA	TRBV5-6	TGTGCCAGCAGCCTGGACAGGGGGCGCCGAATCGACACTGAAGCTTTCTTT	CASSLDRGRRIDTEAFF
TRBJ2-3	TRBD2	many	TRBV12-5	TGTGCTAGTGGTCCCGGGACTAGCGGGTATCCTAGCACAGATACGCAGTATTTT	CASGPGTSGYPSTDTQYF
TRBJ2-5	NA	NA	TRBV11-2	TGTGCCAGCAGCAGCCAAGGTAGTGGGGGGCCGTACTTC	CASSSQGSGGPYF
TRBJ2-7	NA	NA	TRBV7-2	TGTGCCAGCAGCCGGGACGGAAACTACGAGCAGTACTTC	CASSRDGNYEQYF
TRBJ2-7	NA	few	TRBV6-5	TGTGCCAGCAGTTACTCACGTCGATACGAGCAGTACTTC	CASSYSRRYEQYF
TRBJ2-5	TRBD1	few	TRBV29-1	TGCAGCGTTGAGCCCGAAAGGGGGCGCGGGGAGACCCAGTACTTC	CSVEPERGRGETQYF
TRBJ2-5	TRBD2	NA	TRBV20-1	TGCAGTGCTAGAGTACTAGCGGGGGCAAGACCGCAAGAGACCCAGTACTTC	CSARVLAGARPQETQYF
TRBJ2-5	TRBD2	NA	TRBV7-8	TGTGCCAGCAGCTTAAACCCACAGCGGGAGACTAACAATGAGCAGTACTTC	CASSLNPQRETNNEQYF
TRBJ2-1	NA	few	TRBV20-1	TGCAGTGCTAGGGTAGTTTCGGGCAATGAGCAGTTCTTC	CSARVVSGNEQFF